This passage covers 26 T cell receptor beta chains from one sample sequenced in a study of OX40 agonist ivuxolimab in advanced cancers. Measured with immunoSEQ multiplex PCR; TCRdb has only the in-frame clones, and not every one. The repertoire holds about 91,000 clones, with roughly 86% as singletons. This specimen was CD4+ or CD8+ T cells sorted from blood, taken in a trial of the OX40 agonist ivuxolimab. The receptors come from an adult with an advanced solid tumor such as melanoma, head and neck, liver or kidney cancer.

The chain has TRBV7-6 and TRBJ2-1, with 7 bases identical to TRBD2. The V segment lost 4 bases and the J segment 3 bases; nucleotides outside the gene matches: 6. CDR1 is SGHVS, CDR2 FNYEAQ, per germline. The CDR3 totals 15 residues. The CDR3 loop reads CASSSSSGIYNEQFF. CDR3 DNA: TGTGCCAGCAGCTCCTCTAGCGGAATCTACAATGAGCAGTTCTTC.

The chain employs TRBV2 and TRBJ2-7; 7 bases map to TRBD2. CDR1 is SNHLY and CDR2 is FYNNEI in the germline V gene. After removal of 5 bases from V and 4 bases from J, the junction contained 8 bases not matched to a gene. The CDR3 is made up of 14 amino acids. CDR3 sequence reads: CASSISGPSYEQYF. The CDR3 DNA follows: TGTGCCAGCAGTATTAGCGGGCCTTCATACGAGCAGTACTTC. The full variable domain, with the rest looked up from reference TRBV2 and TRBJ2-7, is EPEVTQTPSHQVTQMGQEVILRCVPISNHLYFYWYRQILGQKVEFLVSFYNNEISEKSEIFDDQFSVERPDGSNFTLKIRSTKLEDSAMYFCASSISGPSYEQYFGPGTRLTVT.

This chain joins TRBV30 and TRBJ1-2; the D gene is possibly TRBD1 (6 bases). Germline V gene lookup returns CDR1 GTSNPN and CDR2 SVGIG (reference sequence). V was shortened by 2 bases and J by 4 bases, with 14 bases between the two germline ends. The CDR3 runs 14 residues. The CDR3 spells CAWSLPYRAYGYTF. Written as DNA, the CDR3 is TGTGCCTGGAGTCTCCCGTACAGGGCCTATGGCTACACCTTC.

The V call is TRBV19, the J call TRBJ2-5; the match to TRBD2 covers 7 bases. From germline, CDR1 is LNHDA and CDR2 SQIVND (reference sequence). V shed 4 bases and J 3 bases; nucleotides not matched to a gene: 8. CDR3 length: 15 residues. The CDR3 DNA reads TGTGCCAGTAGTACTAACCGGGACTATGAAGAGACCCAGTACTTC. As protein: CASSTNRDYEETQYF.

In DNA form, the CDR3 reads TGTGCCAGCAGCTTACTGACCTCGAACACCGGGGAGCTGTTTTTT. Its translation: CASSLLTSNTGELFF. V is TRBV7-2 and J is TRBJ2-2; D call uncertain. The CDR3 contains 15 residues. The germline CDR1 and CDR2 sequences are SGHTA and FQGNSA. V lost 2 bases and J lost 0, with 7 bases in between.

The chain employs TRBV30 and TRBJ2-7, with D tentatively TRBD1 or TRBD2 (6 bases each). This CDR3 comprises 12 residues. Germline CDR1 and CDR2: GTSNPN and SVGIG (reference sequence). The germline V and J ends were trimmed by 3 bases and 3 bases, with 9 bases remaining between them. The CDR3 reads CAWRGGSYEQYF. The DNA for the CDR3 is TGTGCCTGGAGAGGGGGGAGCTACGAGCAGTACTTC.

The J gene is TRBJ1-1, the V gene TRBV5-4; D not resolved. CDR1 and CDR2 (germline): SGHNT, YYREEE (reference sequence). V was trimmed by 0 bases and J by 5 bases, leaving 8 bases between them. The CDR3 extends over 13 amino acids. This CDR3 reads CASSLDSRTEAFF. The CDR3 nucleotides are TGTGCCAGCAGCTTGGACAGTAGGACTGAAGCTTTCTTT.

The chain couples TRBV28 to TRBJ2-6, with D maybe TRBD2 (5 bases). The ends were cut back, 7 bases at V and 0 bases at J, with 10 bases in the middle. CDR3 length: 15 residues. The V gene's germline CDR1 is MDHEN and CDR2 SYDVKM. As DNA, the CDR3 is TGTGCCAGCACCGAAGGGAGCTCTGGGGCCAACGTCCTGACTTTC. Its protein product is CASTEGSSGANVLTF.

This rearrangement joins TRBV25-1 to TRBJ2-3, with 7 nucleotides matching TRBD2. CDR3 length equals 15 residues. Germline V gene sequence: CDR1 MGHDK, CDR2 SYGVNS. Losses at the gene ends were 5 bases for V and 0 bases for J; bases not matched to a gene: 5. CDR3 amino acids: CASSLSGGSTDTQYF. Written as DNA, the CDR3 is TGTGCCAGCAGTTTATCGGGGGGAAGCACAGATACGCAGTATTTT.

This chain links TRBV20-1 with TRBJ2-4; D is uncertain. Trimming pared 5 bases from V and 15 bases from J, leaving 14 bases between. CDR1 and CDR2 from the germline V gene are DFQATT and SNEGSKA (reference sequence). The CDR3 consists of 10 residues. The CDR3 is CSAPQAWGYF. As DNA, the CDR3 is TGCAGTGCTCCCCAGGCTTGGGGGTACTTC.

The CDR3 reads CASSGPLAGDTDTQYF. In DNA form, the CDR3 reads TGTGCCAGCAGTGGTCCCTTAGCGGGAGACACAGATACGCAGTATTTT. This chain joins TRBV6-1 and TRBJ2-3; TRBD2 agrees at 9 bases. This CDR3 spans 16 amino acids. J was trimmed by 2 bases and V by 4 bases; bases with no gene match: 7. Germline values: CDR1 MNHNS, CDR2 SASEGT.

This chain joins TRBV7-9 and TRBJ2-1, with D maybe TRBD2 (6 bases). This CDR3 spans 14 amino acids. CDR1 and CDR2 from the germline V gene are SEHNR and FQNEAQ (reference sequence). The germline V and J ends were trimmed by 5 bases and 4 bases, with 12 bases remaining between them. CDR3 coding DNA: TGTGCCAGCAGCAAAAGCGGGTTGTACAATGAGCAGTTCTTC. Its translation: CASSKSGLYNEQFF.

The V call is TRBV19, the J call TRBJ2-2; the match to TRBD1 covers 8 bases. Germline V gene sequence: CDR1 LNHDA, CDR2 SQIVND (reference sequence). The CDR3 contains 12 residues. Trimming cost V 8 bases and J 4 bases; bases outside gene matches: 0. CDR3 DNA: TGTGCCAGTGGACAGGGCACCGGGGAGCTGTTTTTT. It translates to CASGQGTGELFF.

The CDR3 DNA reads as TGTGCCAGCAGCGTAGCGGTGTTGGAGACCCAGTACTTC. This encodes CASSVAVLETQYF. V usage is TRBV9 and J usage is TRBJ2-5; D remains ambiguous. The germline CDR1 and CDR2 sequences are SGDLS and YYNGEE. The ends were cut back, 0 bases at V and 5 bases at J, with 8 bases in the middle. There are 13 residues in the CDR3.

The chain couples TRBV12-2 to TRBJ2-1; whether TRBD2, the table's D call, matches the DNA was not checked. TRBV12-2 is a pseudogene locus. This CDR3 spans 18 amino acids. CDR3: CASRFNLGLAGESNEQFF. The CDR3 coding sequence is TGTGCAAGTCGCTTCAACTTGGGACTAGCGGGAGAAAGCAATGAGCAGTTCTTC.

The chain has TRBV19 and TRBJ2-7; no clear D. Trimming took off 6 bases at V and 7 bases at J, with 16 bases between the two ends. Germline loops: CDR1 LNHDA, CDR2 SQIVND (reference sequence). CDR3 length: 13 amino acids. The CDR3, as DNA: TGTGCCAGTAGCAAAAACCTAGATCTGGAGCAGTACGTC. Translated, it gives CASSKNLDLEQYV.

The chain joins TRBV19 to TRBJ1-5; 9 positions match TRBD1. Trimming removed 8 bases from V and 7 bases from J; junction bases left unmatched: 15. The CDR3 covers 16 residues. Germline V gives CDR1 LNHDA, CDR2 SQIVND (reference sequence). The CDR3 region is CASLDFSDRGRQPQHF. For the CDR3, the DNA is TGTGCCAGTCTCGATTTCTCGGACAGGGGCAGGCAGCCCCAGCATTTT.

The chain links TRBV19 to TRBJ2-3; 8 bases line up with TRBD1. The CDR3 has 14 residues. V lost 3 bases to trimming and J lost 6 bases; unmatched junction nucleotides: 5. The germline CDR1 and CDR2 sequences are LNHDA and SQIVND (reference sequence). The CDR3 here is CASSIWAGGDTQYF. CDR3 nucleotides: TGTGCCAGTAGTATTTGGGCAGGGGGCGATACGCAGTATTTT.

The CDR3 sequence is CASTLLAPYEQYF. The DNA for the CDR3 is TGTGCCAGCACCCTCCTAGCTCCCTACGAGCAGTACTTC. The rearrangement joins TRBV11-2 to TRBJ2-7; D is possibly TRBD2 (5 bases). The V gene's germline CDR1 is SGHAT and CDR2 FQNNGV. This CDR3 has 13 amino acids. The V gene lost 7 bases and the J gene lost 2 bases, with 12 bases spanning the gap. The complete variable domain, with remaining parts taken from reference TRBV11-2 and TRBJ2-7, reads EAGVAQSPRYKIIEKRQSVAFWCNPISGHATLYWYQQILGQGPKLLIQFQNNGVVDDSQLPKDRFSAERLKGVDSTLKIQPAKLEDSAVYLCASTLLAPYEQYFGPGTRLTVT.

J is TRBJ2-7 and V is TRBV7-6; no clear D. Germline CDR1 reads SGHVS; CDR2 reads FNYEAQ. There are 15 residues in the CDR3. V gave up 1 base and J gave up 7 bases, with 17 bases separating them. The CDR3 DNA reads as TGTGCCAGCAGCTTAGGTGTGACGGAGCCTAGTGAGCAGTACTTC. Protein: CASSLGVTEPSEQYF.

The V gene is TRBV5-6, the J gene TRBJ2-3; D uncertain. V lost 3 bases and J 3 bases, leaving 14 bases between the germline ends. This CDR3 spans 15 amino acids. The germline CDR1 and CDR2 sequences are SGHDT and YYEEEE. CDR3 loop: CASSWVGRLTDTQYF. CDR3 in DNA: TGTGCCAGCAGCTGGGTGGGCCGGTTGACAGATACGCAGTATTTT. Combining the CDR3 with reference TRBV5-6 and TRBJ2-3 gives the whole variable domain DAGVTQSPTHLIKTRGQQVTLRCSPKSGHDTVSWYQQALGQGPQFIFQYYEEEERQRGNFPDRFSGHQFPNYSSELNVNALLLGDSALYLCASSWVGRLTDTQYFGPGTRLTVL.

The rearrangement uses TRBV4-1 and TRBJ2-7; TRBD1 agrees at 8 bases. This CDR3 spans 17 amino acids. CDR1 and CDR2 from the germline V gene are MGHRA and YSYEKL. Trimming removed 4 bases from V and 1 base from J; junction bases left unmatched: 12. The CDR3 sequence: CASSPTPGTGQSYEQYF. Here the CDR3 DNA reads TGCGCCAGCAGCCCTACCCCCGGGACAGGACAATCCTACGAGCAGTACTTC.

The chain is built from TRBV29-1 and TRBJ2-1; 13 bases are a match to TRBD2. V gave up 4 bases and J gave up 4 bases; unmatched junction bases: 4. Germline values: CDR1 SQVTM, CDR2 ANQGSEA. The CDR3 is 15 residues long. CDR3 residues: CSVGGTSGNYNEQFF. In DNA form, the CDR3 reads TGCAGCGTTGGTGGGACTAGCGGGAATTACAATGAGCAGTTCTTC.

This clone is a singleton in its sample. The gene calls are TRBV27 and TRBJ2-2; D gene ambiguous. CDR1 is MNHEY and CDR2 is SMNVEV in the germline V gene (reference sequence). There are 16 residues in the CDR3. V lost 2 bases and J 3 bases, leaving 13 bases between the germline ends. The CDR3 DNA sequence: TGTGCCAGCAGTTTAATGGTTGGGCTAGACACCGGGGAGCTGTTTTTT. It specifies CASSLMVGLDTGELFF.

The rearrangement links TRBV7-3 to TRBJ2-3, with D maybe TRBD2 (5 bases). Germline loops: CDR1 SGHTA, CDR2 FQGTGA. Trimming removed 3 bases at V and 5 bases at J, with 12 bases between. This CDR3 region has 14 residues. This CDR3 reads CASSFAGLGDTQYF. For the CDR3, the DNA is TGTGCCAGCAGCTTCGCCGGACTGGGAGATACGCAGTATTTT.

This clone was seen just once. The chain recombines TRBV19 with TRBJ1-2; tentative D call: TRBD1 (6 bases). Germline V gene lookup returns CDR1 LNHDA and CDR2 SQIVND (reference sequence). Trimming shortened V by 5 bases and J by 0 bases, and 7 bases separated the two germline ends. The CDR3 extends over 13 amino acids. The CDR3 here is CASSWTANYGYTF. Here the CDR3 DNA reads TGTGCCAGTAGTTGGACAGCTAACTATGGCTACACCTTC.